This is a list of T cell receptor beta chains from one sample in a study of T cells in Graves' hyperthyroidism and ophthalmopathy. TCRdb reprocessed the multiplex PCR reads via MiXCR and lists one record per CDR3 protein. The sample has about 610,000 distinct CDR3 sequences, roughly 14% seen once. Sequenced material: blood. The receptors were gathered from a woman aged 40 to 49 with Graves' ophthalmopathy. The CDR3 runs from the conserved cysteine through the conserved F or W. The order of the fields is J gene, clone size, D gene, V gene, CDR3 protein, CDR3 DNA. A D gene is named only where the DNA matches it firmly. For some rows the clone size is stated as once, few or many, or as a class when expanded; others skip it.

j_gene: TRBJ2-5; abundance: many; d_gene: TRBD2; v_gene: TRBV6-1; CDR3aa: CASSESSGSGQETQYF; CDR3nt: TGTGCCAGCAGTGAAAGTAGCGGGAGTGGGCAAGAGACCCAGTACTTC
j_gene: TRBJ2-5; abundance: many; d_gene: .; v_gene: TRBV6-1; CDR3aa: CASSPRAGETQYF; CDR3nt: TGTGCCAGCAGCCCTCGGGCGGGGGAGACCCAGTACTTC
j_gene: TRBJ2-7; abundance: .; d_gene: .; v_gene: TRBV6-5; CDR3aa: CASSYSTGHYPYEQYF; CDR3nt: TGTGCCAGCAGTTACTCCACGGGACACTACCCCTACGAGCAGTACTTC
j_gene: TRBJ2-5; abundance: many; d_gene: .; v_gene: TRBV18; CDR3aa: CASSPRNPGQGGETQYF; CDR3nt: TGTGCCAGCTCACCACGGAACCCCGGACAGGGAGGGGAGACCCAGTACTTC
j_gene: TRBJ2-5; abundance: many; d_gene: TRBD2; v_gene: TRBV28; CDR3aa: CASSPGLAGEETQYF; CDR3nt: TGTGCCAGCAGTCCGGGACTAGCGGGAGAAGAGACCCAGTACTTC
j_gene: TRBJ2-7; abundance: .; d_gene: TRBD1; v_gene: TRBV13; CDR3aa: CASSSYTGVSYEQYF; CDR3nt: TGTGCCAGCAGCTCCTACACAGGGGTATCCTACGAGCAGTACTTC
j_gene: TRBJ2-7; abundance: many; d_gene: .; v_gene: TRBV7-8; CDR3aa: CASSLGTVIYEQYF; CDR3nt: TGTGCCAGCAGCTTAGGGACGGTGATCTACGAGCAGTACTTC
j_gene: TRBJ2-7; abundance: many; d_gene: .; v_gene: TRBV12-3/TRBV12-4; CDR3aa: CASSITGKLGPSSYEQYF; CDR3nt: TGTGCCAGCAGCATCACTGGGAAACTAGGACCAAGCTCCTACGAGCAGTACTTC
j_gene: TRBJ1-1; abundance: many; d_gene: .; v_gene: TRBV6-5; CDR3aa: CASSYSPGIETEAFF; CDR3nt: TGTGCCAGCAGTTATTCCCCAGGGATAGAAACTGAAGCTTTCTTT
j_gene: TRBJ1-2; abundance: many; d_gene: .; v_gene: TRBV25-1; CDR3aa: CASSPGGGRRSYGYTF; CDR3nt: TGTGCCAGCAGTCCGGGCGGGGGCCGACGGAGCTATGGCTACACCTTC
j_gene: TRBJ1-5; abundance: many; d_gene: .; v_gene: TRBV2; CDR3aa: CASSQDGNNQPQHF; CDR3nt: TGTGCCAGCAGCCAGGACGGCAACAATCAGCCCCAGCATTTT
j_gene: TRBJ2-7; abundance: many; d_gene: .; v_gene: TRBV6-5; CDR3aa: CASSYSSLHNSYEQYF; CDR3nt: TGTGCCAGCAGTTACTCGAGCCTACATAACTCCTACGAGCAGTACTTC
j_gene: TRBJ1-2; abundance: many; d_gene: TRBD1; v_gene: TRBV18; CDR3aa: CASSPQGTGEIHGYTF; CDR3nt: TGTGCCAGCTCACCTCAGGGGACAGGGGAAATTCATGGCTACACCTTC
j_gene: TRBJ1-1; abundance: .; d_gene: TRBD1; v_gene: TRBV19; CDR3aa: CASSAWDRSNTEAFF; CDR3nt: TGTGCCAGTAGTGCCTGGGACAGGTCGAACACTGAAGCTTTCTTT
j_gene: TRBJ1-2; abundance: .; d_gene: .; v_gene: TRBV28; CDR3aa: CASSLGVRYGYTF; CDR3nt: TGTGCCAGCAGTTTAGGCGTTAGGTATGGCTACACCTTC
j_gene: TRBJ1-2; abundance: .; d_gene: .; v_gene: TRBV6-1; CDR3aa: CASSTRNTDTLYGYTF; CDR3nt: TGTGCCAGCAGCACACGAAACACGGACACTCTCTATGGCTACACCTTC
j_gene: TRBJ1-1; abundance: .; d_gene: .; v_gene: TRBV18; CDR3aa: CASSGRDLNTEAFF; CDR3nt: TGTGCCAGCTCGGGAAGGGATCTGAACACTGAAGCTTTCTTT
j_gene: TRBJ1-2; abundance: many; d_gene: TRBD1; v_gene: TRBV19; CDR3aa: CASKGQLYGYTF; CDR3nt: TGTGCCAGTAAGGGACAGCTCTATGGCTACACCTTC
j_gene: TRBJ1-5; abundance: .; d_gene: TRBD1; v_gene: TRBV11-1; CDR3aa: CASSDWDRGQNQPQHF; CDR3nt: TGTGCCAGCAGCGATTGGGACAGGGGGCAAAATCAGCCCCAGCATTTT
j_gene: TRBJ2-5; abundance: .; d_gene: TRBD1; v_gene: TRBV6-2/TRBV6-3; CDR3aa: CASSAGTGTQETQYF; CDR3nt: TGTGCCAGCAGTGCCGGGACAGGGACCCAAGAGACCCAGTACTTC
j_gene: TRBJ2-5; abundance: .; d_gene: .; v_gene: TRBV9; CDR3aa: CASSVLSEATQYF; CDR3nt: TGTGCCAGCAGCGTCCTCAGCGAGGCGACCCAGTACTTC
j_gene: TRBJ2-7; abundance: many; d_gene: TRBD1; v_gene: TRBV6-1; CDR3aa: CASSDLLQGGYEQYF; CDR3nt: TGTGCCAGCAGTGATCTCTTACAGGGGGGCTACGAGCAGTACTTC
j_gene: TRBJ1-1; abundance: many; d_gene: .; v_gene: TRBV30; CDR3aa: CAWSLLSSTEAFF; CDR3nt: TGTGCCTGGAGTCTCCTAAGCAGCACTGAAGCTTTCTTT
j_gene: TRBJ1-2; abundance: many; d_gene: TRBD1; v_gene: TRBV28; CDR3aa: CASRNRGSDYGYTF; CDR3nt: TGTGCCAGCAGGAACAGGGGCAGTGACTATGGCTACACCTTC
j_gene: TRBJ1-1; abundance: many; d_gene: TRBD1; v_gene: TRBV6-1; CDR3aa: CASRPGQPMNTEAFF; CDR3nt: TGTGCCAGCAGGCCGGGACAGCCGATGAACACTGAAGCTTTCTTT
j_gene: TRBJ1-2; abundance: once; d_gene: .; v_gene: TRBV6-2/TRBV6-3; CDR3aa: CASSYSLSQGVFNYGYTF; CDR3nt: TGTGCCAGCAGTTACTCGTTGAGTCAGGGCGTGTTCAACTATGGCTACACCTTC
j_gene: TRBJ2-5; abundance: many; d_gene: .; v_gene: TRBV12-3/TRBV12-4; CDR3aa: CASSHPVGPKSRETQYF; CDR3nt: TGTGCCAGCAGCCACCCCGTGGGGCCTAAAAGTCGAGAGACCCAGTACTTC
j_gene: TRBJ1-2; abundance: many; d_gene: .; v_gene: TRBV9; CDR3aa: CASSVGGGNYGYTF; CDR3nt: TGTGCCAGCAGTGTAGGGGGGGGTAACTATGGCTACACCTTC
j_gene: TRBJ1-1; abundance: many; d_gene: .; v_gene: TRBV25-1; CDR3aa: CASSERRTLNTEAFF; CDR3nt: TGTGCCAGCAGTGAACGCCGGACCCTGAACACTGAAGCTTTCTTT
j_gene: TRBJ1-3; abundance: many; d_gene: TRBD1; v_gene: TRBV10-3; CDR3aa: CAITGQGSGPGNTIYF; CDR3nt: TGTGCCATCACTGGACAGGGGTCTGGTCCTGGAAACACCATATATTTT
j_gene: TRBJ2-5; abundance: many; d_gene: .; v_gene: TRBV30; CDR3aa: CAWSVSGGETQYF; CDR3nt: TGTGCCTGGAGTGTATCGGGGGGCGAGACCCAGTACTTC